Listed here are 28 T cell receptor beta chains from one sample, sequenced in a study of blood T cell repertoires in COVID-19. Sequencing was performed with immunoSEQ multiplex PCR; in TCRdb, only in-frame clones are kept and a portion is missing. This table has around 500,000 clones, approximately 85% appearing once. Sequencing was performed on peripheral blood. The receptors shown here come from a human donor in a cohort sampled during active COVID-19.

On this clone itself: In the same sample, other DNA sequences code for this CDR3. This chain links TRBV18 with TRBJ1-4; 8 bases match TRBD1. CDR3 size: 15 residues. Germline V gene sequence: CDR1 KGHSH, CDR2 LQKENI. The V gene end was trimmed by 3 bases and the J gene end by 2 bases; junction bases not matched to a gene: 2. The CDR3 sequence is CASSPQGATNEKLFF. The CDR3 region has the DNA TGTGCCAGCTCACCGCAGGGGGCTACTAATGAAAAACTGTTTTTT.

The CDR3 bases are TGTGCCAGCAGCTTGATAGGACAGGGGTTCTACGAGCAGTACTTC. Translation gives CASSLIGQGFYEQYF. V gene TRBV7-8 combines with J gene TRBJ2-7, with 9 bases identical to TRBD1. The V segment lost 3 bases and the J segment 3 bases; nucleotides outside the gene matches: 6. The CDR3 covers 15 residues. Per germline, CDR1 SGHVS and CDR2 FQNEAQ.

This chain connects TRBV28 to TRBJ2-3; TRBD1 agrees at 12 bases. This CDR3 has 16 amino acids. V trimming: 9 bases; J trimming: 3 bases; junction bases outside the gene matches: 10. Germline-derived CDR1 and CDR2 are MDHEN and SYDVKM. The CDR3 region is CARGTGGARRTDTQYF. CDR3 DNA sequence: TGTGCCAGGGGGACAGGGGGCGCTCGGAGGACAGATACGCAGTATTTT.

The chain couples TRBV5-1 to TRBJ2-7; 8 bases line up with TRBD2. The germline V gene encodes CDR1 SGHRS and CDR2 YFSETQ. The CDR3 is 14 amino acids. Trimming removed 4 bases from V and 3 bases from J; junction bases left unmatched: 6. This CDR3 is CASSPVAGNYEQYF. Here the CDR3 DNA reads TGCGCCAGCAGCCCCGTAGCGGGAAACTACGAGCAGTACTTC. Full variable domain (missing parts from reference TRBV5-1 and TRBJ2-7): KAGVTQTPRYLIKTRGQQVTLSCSPISGHRSVSWYQQTPGQGLQFLFEYFSETQRNKGNFPGRFSGRQFSNSRSEMNVSTLELGDSALYLCASSPVAGNYEQYFGPGTRLTVT.

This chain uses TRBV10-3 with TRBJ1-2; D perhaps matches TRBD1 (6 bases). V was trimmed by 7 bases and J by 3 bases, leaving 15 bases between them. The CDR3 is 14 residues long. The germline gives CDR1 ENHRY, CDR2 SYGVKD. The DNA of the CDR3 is TGTGCCATCAATACAGGGCCTTCTGACTATGGCTACACCTTC. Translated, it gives CAINTGPSDYGYTF.

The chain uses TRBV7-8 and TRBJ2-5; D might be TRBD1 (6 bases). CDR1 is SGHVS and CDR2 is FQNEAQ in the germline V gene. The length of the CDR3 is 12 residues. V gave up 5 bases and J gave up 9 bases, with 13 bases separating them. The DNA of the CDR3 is TGTGCCAGCAGCCTCCCTGAGGGGGCCCAGTACTTC. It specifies CASSLPEGAQYF.

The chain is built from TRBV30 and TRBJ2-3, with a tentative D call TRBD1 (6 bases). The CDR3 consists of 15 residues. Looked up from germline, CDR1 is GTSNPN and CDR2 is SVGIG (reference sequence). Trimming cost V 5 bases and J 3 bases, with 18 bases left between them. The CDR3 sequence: CAWGIGGALTDTQYF. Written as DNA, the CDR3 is TGTGCCTGGGGCATAGGGGGAGCGCTTACAGATACGCAGTATTTT.

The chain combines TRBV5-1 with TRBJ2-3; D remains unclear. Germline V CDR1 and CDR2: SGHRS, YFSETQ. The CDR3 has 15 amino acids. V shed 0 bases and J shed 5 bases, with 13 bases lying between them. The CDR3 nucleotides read TGCGCCAGCAGCTTGGAAGGAGTATATGAAGATACGCAGTATTTT. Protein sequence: CASSLEGVYEDTQYF. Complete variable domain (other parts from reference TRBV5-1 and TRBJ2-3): KAGVTQTPRYLIKTRGQQVTLSCSPISGHRSVSWYQQTPGQGLQFLFEYFSETQRNKGNFPGRFSGRQFSNSRSEMNVSTLELGDSALYLCASSLEGVYEDTQYFGPGTRLTVL.

In DNA form, the CDR3 reads TGTGCCACCAGTGCCAGGGCGGGGTACAATGAGCAGTTCTTC. Protein product: CATSARAGYNEQFF. The chain employs TRBV24-1 and TRBJ2-1; the D gene is possibly TRBD2 (6 bases). Per germline, CDR1 KGHDR and CDR2 SFDVKD. The V end was cut by 5 bases, the J end by 4 bases, with 11 bases between. The CDR3 consists of 14 residues.

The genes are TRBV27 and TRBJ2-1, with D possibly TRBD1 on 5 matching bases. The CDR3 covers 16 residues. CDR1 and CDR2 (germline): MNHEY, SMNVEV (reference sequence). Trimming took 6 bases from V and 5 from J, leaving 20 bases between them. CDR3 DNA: TGTGCCAGCAGCCAGAGACAAGACAGCTACGACAATGAGCAGTTCTTC. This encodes CASSQRQDSYDNEQFF.

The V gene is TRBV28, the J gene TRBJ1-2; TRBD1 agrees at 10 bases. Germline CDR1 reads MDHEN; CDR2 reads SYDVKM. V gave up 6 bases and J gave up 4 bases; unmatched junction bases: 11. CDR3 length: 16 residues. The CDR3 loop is CASRDRGLKRGYGYTF. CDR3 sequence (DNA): TGTGCCAGCAGGGACAGGGGGTTAAAGAGGGGCTATGGCTACACCTTC.

The chain's CDR3 is CASSLEQGGYTF. In DNA form, the CDR3 reads TGTGCCAGCAGCTTAGAGCAGGGCGGCTACACCTTC. The chain recombines TRBV7-9 with TRBJ1-2; a weak D match, TRBD1 (5 bases). Germline V gene sequence: CDR1 SEHNR, CDR2 FQNEAQ (reference sequence). V was shortened by 1 base and J by 8 bases, with 8 bases between the two germline ends. This CDR3 comprises 12 residues. Full variable domain (outside the CDR3, taken from reference TRBV7-9 and TRBJ1-2): DTGVSQNPRHKITKRGQNVTFRCDPISEHNRLYWYRQTLGQGPEFLTYFQNEAQLEKSRLLSDRFSAERPKGSFSTLEIQRTEQGDSAMYLCASSLEQGGYTFGSGTRLTVV.

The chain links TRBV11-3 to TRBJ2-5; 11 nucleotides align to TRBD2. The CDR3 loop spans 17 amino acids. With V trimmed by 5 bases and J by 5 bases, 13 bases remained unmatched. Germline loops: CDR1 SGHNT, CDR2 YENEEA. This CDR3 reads CASSRKLSGRAAETQYF. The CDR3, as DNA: TGTGCCAGCAGCCGAAAACTTAGCGGGAGGGCCGCGGAGACCCAGTACTTC.

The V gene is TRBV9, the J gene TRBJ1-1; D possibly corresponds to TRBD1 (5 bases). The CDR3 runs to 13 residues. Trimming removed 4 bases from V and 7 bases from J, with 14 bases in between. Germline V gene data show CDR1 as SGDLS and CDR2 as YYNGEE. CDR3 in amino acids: CASSPISGLEAFF. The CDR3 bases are TGTGCCAGCAGCCCCATCTCGGGACTTGAAGCTTTCTTT.

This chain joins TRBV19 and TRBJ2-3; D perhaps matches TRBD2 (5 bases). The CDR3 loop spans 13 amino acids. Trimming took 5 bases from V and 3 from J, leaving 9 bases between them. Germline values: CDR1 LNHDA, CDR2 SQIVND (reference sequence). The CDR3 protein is CASSSRGTDTQYF. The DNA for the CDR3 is TGTGCCAGTAGTTCAAGAGGGACAGATACGCAGTATTTT.

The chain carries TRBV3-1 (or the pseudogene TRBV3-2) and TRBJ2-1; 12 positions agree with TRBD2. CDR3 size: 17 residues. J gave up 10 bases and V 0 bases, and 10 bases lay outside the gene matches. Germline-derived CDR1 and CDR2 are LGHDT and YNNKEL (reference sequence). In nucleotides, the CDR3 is TGTGCCAGCAGCCAAGATCGACTAGCGGGAGCGCGGGGGGAGCAGTTCTTC. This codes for CASSQDRLAGARGEQFF.

CDR3 sequence: CASSPRQGQQFF. The CDR3, as DNA: TGTGCCAGCAGCCCGCGACAGGGACAGCAGTTCTTC. The chain joins TRBV6-2 or TRBV6-3 to TRBJ2-1; TRBD1 aligns across 7 bases. Germline V gene sequence: CDR1 MNHEY, CDR2 SVGEGT. The CDR3 runs to 12 residues. With 6 bases clipped from V and 11 bases from J, the junction kept 7 bases outside the gene matches.

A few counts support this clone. The CDR3 reads CASSLDQGAWRYGYTF. The CDR3 region has the DNA TGCGCCAGCAGCTTGGATCAGGGGGCCTGGCGCTATGGCTACACCTTC. V gene TRBV5-1 combines with J gene TRBJ1-2; 8 nucleotides match TRBD1. This CDR3 is 16 amino acids long. CDR1 is SGHRS, CDR2 YFSETQ, per germline. The J segment lost 4 bases and the V segment lost 0 bases, leaving 8 bases of the junction unmatched.

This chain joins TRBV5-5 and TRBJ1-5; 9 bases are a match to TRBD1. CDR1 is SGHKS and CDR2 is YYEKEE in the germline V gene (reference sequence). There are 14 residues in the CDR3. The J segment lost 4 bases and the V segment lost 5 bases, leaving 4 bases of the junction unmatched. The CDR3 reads CASRSGTGNQPQHF. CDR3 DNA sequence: TGTGCCAGCAGGTCCGGGACAGGGAATCAGCCCCAGCATTTT.

The CDR3 sequence: CASSITGVTEAFF. In DNA, the CDR3 is TGTGCCAGTAGTATTACAGGGGTAACTGAAGCTTTCTTT. This chain joins TRBV19 and TRBJ1-1; 7 bases fit TRBD1. The ends lost 3 bases at V and 5 bases at J; junction bases unmatched: 3. The length of the CDR3 is 13 residues. Germline assignment: CDR1 LNHDA and CDR2 SQIVND (reference sequence). The full variable domain, in which reference TRBV19 and TRBJ1-1 provide the parts outside the CDR3, is DGGITQSPKYLFRKEGQNVTLSCEQNLNHDAMYWYRQDPGQGLRLIYYSQIVNDFQKGDIAEGYSVSREKKESFPLTVTSAQKNPTAFYLCASSITGVTEAFFGQGTRLTVV.

The CDR3 protein is CASSLRGSNQPQHF. CDR3 nucleotides: TGTGCCAGCAGTTTAAGGGGCAGTAATCAGCCCCAGCATTTT. The chain joins TRBV27 to TRBJ1-5; possibly TRBD1 for D (5 bases). The length of the CDR3 is 14 residues. The germline gives CDR1 MNHEY, CDR2 SMNVEV (reference sequence). Trimming cost V 2 bases and J 4 bases, with 9 bases left between them.

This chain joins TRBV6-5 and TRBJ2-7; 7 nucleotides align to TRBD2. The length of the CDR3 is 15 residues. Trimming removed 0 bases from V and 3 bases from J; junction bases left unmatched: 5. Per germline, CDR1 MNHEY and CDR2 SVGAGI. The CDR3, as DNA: TGTGCCAGCAGTTACTCCCCTAGCGGCCTCTACGAGCAGTACTTC. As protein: CASSYSPSGLYEQYF.

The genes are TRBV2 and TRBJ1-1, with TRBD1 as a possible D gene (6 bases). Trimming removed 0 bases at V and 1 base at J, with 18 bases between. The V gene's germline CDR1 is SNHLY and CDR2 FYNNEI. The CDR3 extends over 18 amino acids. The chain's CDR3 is CASSEATNRVMSNTEAFF. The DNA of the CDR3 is TGTGCCAGCAGTGAAGCAACTAACAGGGTAATGTCGAACACTGAAGCTTTCTTT.

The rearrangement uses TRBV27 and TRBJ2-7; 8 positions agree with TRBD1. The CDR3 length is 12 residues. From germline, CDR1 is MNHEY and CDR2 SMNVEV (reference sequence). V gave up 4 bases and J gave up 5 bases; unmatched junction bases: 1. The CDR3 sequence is CASSSDRDEQYF. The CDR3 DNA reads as TGTGCCAGCAGTTCGGACAGGGACGAGCAGTACTTC.

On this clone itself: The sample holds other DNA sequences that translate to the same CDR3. CDR3 in DNA: TGTGCCATCAGCCGACTAGCGGGAGGCACAGATACGCAGTATTTT. This translates into CAISRLAGGTDTQYF. The chain is built from TRBV10-3 and TRBJ2-3; TRBD2 aligns across 12 bases. The V gene's germline CDR1 is ENHRY and CDR2 SYGVKD. The CDR3 extends over 15 amino acids. With V trimmed by 6 bases and J by 1 base, 2 bases remained unmatched.

In DNA form, the CDR3 reads TGTGCCAGCAGCTTCGGGGGAGTGGGTATCGGGGAGCTGTTTTTT. Amino acids: CASSFGGVGIGELFF. The genes are TRBV11-2 and TRBJ2-2; perhaps TRBD2 as D (6 bases). The CDR3 has 15 residues. Germline V lookup: CDR1 SGHAT, CDR2 FQNNGV. Trimming shortened V by 3 bases and J by 7 bases, and 15 bases separated the two germline ends. Supplemented by reference TRBV11-2 and TRBJ2-2, the full variable domain reads EAGVAQSPRYKIIEKRQSVAFWCNPISGHATLYWYQQILGQGPKLLIQFQNNGVVDDSQLPKDRFSAERLKGVDSTLKIQPAKLEDSAVYLCASSFGGVGIGELFFGEGSRLTVL.

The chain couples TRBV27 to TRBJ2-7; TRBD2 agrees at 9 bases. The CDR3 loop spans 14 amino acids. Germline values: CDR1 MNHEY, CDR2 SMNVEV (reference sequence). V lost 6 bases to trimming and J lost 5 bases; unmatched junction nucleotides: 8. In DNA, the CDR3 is TGTGCCAGCAGGCTAGCGGGACCGAACCACGAGCAGTACTTC. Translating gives CASRLAGPNHEQYF.

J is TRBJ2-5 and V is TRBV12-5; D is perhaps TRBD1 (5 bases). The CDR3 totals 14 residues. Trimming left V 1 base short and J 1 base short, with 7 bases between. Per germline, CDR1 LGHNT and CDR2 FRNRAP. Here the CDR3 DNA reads TGTGCTAGTGGTTTGGGGCAGGGCCAAGAGACCCAGTACTTC. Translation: CASGLGQGQETQYF. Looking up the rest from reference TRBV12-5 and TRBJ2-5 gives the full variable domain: DARVTQTPRHKVTEMGQEVTMRCQPILGHNTVFWYRQTMMQGLELLAYFRNRAPLDDSGMPKDRFSAEMPDATLATLKIQPSEPRDSAVYFCASGLGQGQETQYFGPGTRLLVL.